Listed below are T cell receptor beta chains from one sample, sequenced in a study of human T cells and chemical hapten exposure. TCRdb analysed the RACE reads with MiXCR anew, one entry per CDR3 protein. The sample has some 90,000 distinct CDR3 sequences; about an eighth are singletons. The sequencing here drew on whole blood, taken in connection with sensitization to the hapten diphenylcyclopropenone (DPC). These receptors all come from a woman in her thirties or forties with alopecia areata. Some clones in this sample may be carry-over from other donors' samples. CDR3s include the opening cysteine and the closing phenylalanine or tryptophan. D genes are given only for firm matches. A row's size may be missing; if present it is once, few, many or a size class.

DNA: TGTGCCAGCAGTGAAGCCTGGCTCAGCCCAACAGGCAATGAAAAACTGTTTTTT
CDR3: CASSEAWLSPTGNEKLFF
J: TRBJ1-4
D: NA
V: TRBV2
size: NA

DNA: TGTGCCAGCAGCTTAGATTGGCAGGGGGGCGGAGAGCAGTACTTC
CDR3: CASSLDWQGGGEQYF
J: TRBJ2-7
D: NA
V: TRBV7-2
size: NA

DNA: TGTGTCAGCTCACTTGGGACAGGCGGCAATGAGCAGTTCTTC
CDR3: CVSSLGTGGNEQFF
J: TRBJ2-1
D: TRBD1
V: TRBV18
size: few

DNA: TGTGCCAGCAGCCAAGAGGGGACTAGCAATCAGCCCCAGCATTTT
CDR3: CASSQEGTSNQPQHF
J: TRBJ1-5
D: NA
V: TRBV4-2
size: NA

DNA: TGCGCCAGCAGCCAAGGCGTGGTCACTGAAGCTTTCTTT
CDR3: CASSQGVVTEAFF
J: TRBJ1-1
D: NA
V: TRBV4-1
size: many

DNA: TGTGCCAGCAGCCCCCGGGCTAGCGGGAGGGCCGAGCAGTACTTC
CDR3: CASSPRASGRAEQYF
J: TRBJ2-7
D: TRBD2
V: TRBV9
size: few

DNA: TGTGCCAGCAGGGGGGATGCGGGCAGCGGTCAGCCCCAGCATTTT
CDR3: CASRGDAGSGQPQHF
J: TRBJ1-5
D: NA
V: TRBV28
size: few

DNA: TGTGCCAGCAGCCCACTAGCGGGAGGCCCCAATGAGCAGTTCTTC
CDR3: CASSPLAGGPNEQFF
J: TRBJ2-1
D: TRBD2
V: TRBV4-2
size: few

DNA: TGCGCCAGCAGCTTAGAGGCAGCGGGGTTCTACAATGAGCAGTTCTTC
CDR3: CASSLEAAGFYNEQFF
J: TRBJ2-1
D: TRBD2
V: TRBV5-1
size: few

DNA: TGTGCCAGCAGCTTATCGGTGGCAGGGTGGGATGAGCAGTTCTTC
CDR3: CASSLSVAGWDEQFF
J: TRBJ2-1
D: NA
V: TRBV11-2
size: many

DNA: TGTGCCAGCAGCTCGGCCGCGGCAGGGGGCTTAGTGAACACCGGGGAGCTGTTTTTT
CDR3: CASSSAAAGGLVNTGELFF
J: TRBJ2-2
D: TRBD1
V: TRBV5-5
size: few

DNA: TGTGCCAGCAGTCCGACCGACTTCTTCGGCACTGAAGCTTTCTTT
CDR3: CASSPTDFFGTEAFF
J: TRBJ1-1
D: NA
V: TRBV12-3/TRBV12-4
size: few

DNA: TGTGCCAGCACCTCCTATTGGGACAACACTGAAGCTTTCTTT
CDR3: CASTSYWDNTEAFF
J: TRBJ1-1
D: NA
V: TRBV12-3/TRBV12-4
size: many

DNA: TGCGCCAGCAGCCCGGGACAGTTTAATGAAAAACTGTTTTTT
CDR3: CASSPGQFNEKLFF
J: TRBJ1-4
D: TRBD1
V: TRBV4-3
size: NA

DNA: TGCGCCAGCAGCCAAGACGCGCCAGAAGAGACTAATGAAAAACTGTTTTTT
CDR3: CASSQDAPEETNEKLFF
J: TRBJ1-4
D: NA
V: TRBV4-3
size: NA

DNA: TGCAGTGGGACCTTGGGAATGAGTCGATACGAGCAGTACTTC
CDR3: CSGTLGMSRYEQYF
J: TRBJ2-7
D: NA
V: TRBV20-1
size: few

DNA: TGTGCCAGCAGTTACTTCAGGGGCTCCTACGAGCAGTACTTC
CDR3: CASSYFRGSYEQYF
J: TRBJ2-7
D: NA
V: TRBV6-5
size: NA

DNA: TGTGCCAGCAGTTACTCGACCTCTAGCGGGACAATCTTC
CDR3: CASSYSTSSGTIF
J: TRBJ2-7
D: TRBD2
V: TRBV6-2/TRBV6-3
size: many

DNA: TGCGCCAGCAGCCAAGAAACCGGGAGCACAGATACGCAGTATTTT
CDR3: CASSQETGSTDTQYF
J: TRBJ2-3
D: NA
V: TRBV4-3
size: many

DNA: TGCAGCGTAGCTTGGGACAGGGGTGGAAACATTCAGTACTTC
CDR3: CSVAWDRGGNIQYF
J: TRBJ2-4
D: TRBD1
V: TRBV29-1
size: NA

DNA: TGTGCCAGCACCCAGGGACAGGTGAACACTGAAGCTTTCTTT
CDR3: CASTQGQVNTEAFF
J: TRBJ1-1
D: TRBD1
V: TRBV3-1
size: NA

DNA: TGTGCCAGCAGTTACCTGGGGACCACAGATACGCAGTATTTT
CDR3: CASSYLGTTDTQYF
J: TRBJ2-3
D: NA
V: TRBV6-2/TRBV6-3
size: many

DNA: TGTGCCTGGAGTCCCCACAGGGGGCAATCCTATAATTCACCCCTCCACTTT
CDR3: CAWSPHRGQSYNSPLHF
J: TRBJ1-6
D: TRBD1
V: TRBV30
size: many

DNA: TGTGCCAGCAGCTTGGTAGGAGTCGAAAAACTGTTTTTT
CDR3: CASSLVGVEKLFF
J: TRBJ1-4
D: NA
V: TRBV5-5
size: NA

DNA: TGTGCCACAAAGCGGGAGGGCTACAATGAGCAGTTCTTC
CDR3: CATKREGYNEQFF
J: TRBJ2-1
D: TRBD2
V: TRBV10-3
size: few

DNA: TGTGCCAGCTCACCAGCGGGGCAGATACTCTCCTACGAGCAGTACTTC
CDR3: CASSPAGQILSYEQYF
J: TRBJ2-7
D: NA
V: TRBV18
size: NA

DNA: TGCAGCACTACCGGGGACAGGGAAGACGAGCAGTACTTC
CDR3: CSTTGDREDEQYF
J: TRBJ2-7
D: TRBD1
V: TRBV20-1
size: many

DNA: TGCAGTGCTAGAAAAGGTTTTGGGCTAGGAGGCAATGAGCAGTTCTTC
CDR3: CSARKGFGLGGNEQFF
J: TRBJ2-1
D: NA
V: TRBV20-1
size: few

DNA: TGTGCCAGCAGCTTTCGCGGGGATTCACCCCTCCACTTT
CDR3: CASSFRGDSPLHF
J: TRBJ1-6
D: NA
V: TRBV5-4
size: NA

DNA: TGTGCCAGCTCACCTGCTGGACTAGCGGGAGCGGGGGTCTACGAGCAGTACTTC
CDR3: CASSPAGLAGAGVYEQYF
J: TRBJ2-7
D: TRBD2
V: TRBV18
size: many

DNA: TGTGCCAGCAGCTTAGTGGGGTTGGGAGCGGTTCGTTACAATGAGCAGTTCTTC
CDR3: CASSLVGLGAVRYNEQFF
J: TRBJ2-1
D: NA
V: TRBV11-2
size: many

DNA: TGTGCCAGCAGCCAGGACCTTGCCTCCTACGAGCAGTACTTC
CDR3: CASSQDLASYEQYF
J: TRBJ2-7
D: NA
V: TRBV3-1
size: NA

DNA: TGTGCCAGCTCACCAAAGGTGTCCTATGGCTACACCTTC
CDR3: CASSPKVSYGYTF
J: TRBJ1-2
D: NA
V: TRBV18
size: many

DNA: TGTGCCAGCAGCCAGACAGGCCGAACGTTCTATAGCAATCAGCCCCAGCATTTT
CDR3: CASSQTGRTFYSNQPQHF
J: TRBJ1-5
D: NA
V: TRBV7-2
size: many

DNA: TGTGCCAGCAGCCAAGGGGACTTGCGGGGGGGCCAGGAGACCCAGTACTTC
CDR3: CASSQGDLRGGQETQYF
J: TRBJ2-5
D: TRBD2
V: TRBV4-2
size: NA

DNA: TGCAGTGCTAGAGATCGGGCAGGGGGCGCTTGGGAGCAGTACTTC
CDR3: CSARDRAGGAWEQYF
J: TRBJ2-7
D: TRBD1
V: TRBV20-1
size: NA

DNA: TGTGCCAGCAGCCCGCCTCGGGGCGGGGGGTATCGGATGGATACGCAGTATTTT
CDR3: CASSPPRGGGYRMDTQYF
J: TRBJ2-3
D: TRBD2
V: TRBV7-2
size: many

DNA: TGCAGTGCTAGAGATCCCGACAGCCACGGGGAGACTGAAGCTTTCTTT
CDR3: CSARDPDSHGETEAFF
J: TRBJ1-1
D: NA
V: TRBV20-1
size: few

DNA: TGTGCCAGCAGCCCTTCTAGCGGGACCGGGTTCGAGACCCAGTACTTC
CDR3: CASSPSSGTGFETQYF
J: TRBJ2-5
D: TRBD2
V: TRBV7-2
size: few

DNA: TGTGCCAGCAGCCAAGATATCAGGGGATTCGCTGTAGGAAACACCATATATTTT
CDR3: CASSQDIRGFAVGNTIYF
J: TRBJ1-3
D: NA
V: TRBV4-2
size: NA